This entry lists 2 T cell receptor beta chains sequenced from one sample in a study of blood T cell repertoires in COVID-19. Sequenced by immunoSEQ multiplex PCR; TCRdb stores in-frame clones only, minus some. The table has hundreds of thousands of clones, 75% to 90% seen once. Sequenced material: peripheral blood. These receptors were obtained from a woman in her sixties or seventies with acute or convalescent COVID-19.

The V gene is TRBV7-9, the J gene TRBJ1-1; no clear D gene. Germline V gene data show CDR1 as SEHNR and CDR2 as FQNEAQ (reference sequence). V lost 5 bases, J lost 1 base, and 14 bases lay in between. The CDR3 covers 15 residues. The CDR3 DNA is TGTGCCAGCAGCCCGGACTCGCGGGGGAACACTGAAGCTTTCTTT. Its protein is CASSPDSRGNTEAFF.

The chain links TRBV4-3 to TRBJ2-2; no reliable D call. V lost 0 bases to trimming and J lost 6 bases, with 11 bases between them. This CDR3 is 15 amino acids long. CDR1 and CDR2 (germline): LGHNA, YSLEER. CDR3 sequence: CASSQDGRVPGELFF. The CDR3, as DNA: TGCGCCAGCAGCCAAGATGGCCGGGTCCCCGGGGAGCTGTTTTTT.